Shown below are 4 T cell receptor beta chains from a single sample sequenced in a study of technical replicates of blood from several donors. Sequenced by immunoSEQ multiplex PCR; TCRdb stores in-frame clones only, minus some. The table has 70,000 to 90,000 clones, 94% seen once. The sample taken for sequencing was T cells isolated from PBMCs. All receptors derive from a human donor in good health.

CDR3 coding DNA: TGTGCCAGCAGTTTGGGAGGAGCTCAGCCCCAGCATTTT. Its protein product is CASSLGGAQPQHF. J is TRBJ1-5 and V is TRBV28, with D unresolved. The germline V and J ends were trimmed by 3 bases and 6 bases, with 9 bases remaining between them. The CDR3 extends over 13 amino acids. In germline, CDR1 is MDHEN, CDR2 SYDVKM.

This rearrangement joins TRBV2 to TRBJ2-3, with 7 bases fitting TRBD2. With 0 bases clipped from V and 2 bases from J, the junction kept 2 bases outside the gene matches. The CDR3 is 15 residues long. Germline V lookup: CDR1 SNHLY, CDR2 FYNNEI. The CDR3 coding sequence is TGTGCCAGCAGTGAAGCGGGAGGGAACACAGATACGCAGTATTTT. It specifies CASSEAGGNTDTQYF.

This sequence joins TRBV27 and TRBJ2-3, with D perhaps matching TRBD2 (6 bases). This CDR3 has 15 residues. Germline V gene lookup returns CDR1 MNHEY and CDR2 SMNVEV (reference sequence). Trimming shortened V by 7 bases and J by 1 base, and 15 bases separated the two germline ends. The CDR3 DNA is TGTGCCAGCACCCTATCAGTAGCGGGCACAGATACGCAGTATTTT. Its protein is CASTLSVAGTDTQYF.

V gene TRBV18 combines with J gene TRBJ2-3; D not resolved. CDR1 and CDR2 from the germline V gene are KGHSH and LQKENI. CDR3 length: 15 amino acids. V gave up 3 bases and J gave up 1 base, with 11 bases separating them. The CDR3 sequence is CASSPDQTGTDTQYF. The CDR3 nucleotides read TGTGCCAGCTCACCGGATCAAACAGGCACAGATACGCAGTATTTT.